A single sample is the source of the 11 T cell receptor beta chains below, sequenced in a study of blood T cell repertoires in COVID-19. TCRdb's table, derived via immunoSEQ multiplex PCR, lists solely in-frame clones and lacks some. The sample has roughly 15,000 clones; around 88% are singletons. The sequencing sample was made of peripheral blood. These TCRs come from a human donor with active COVID-19. The donor label of this sample is uncertain.

The gene calls are TRBV19 and TRBJ1-3; perhaps TRBD1 as D (6 bases). The germline V gene has CDR1 LNHDA and CDR2 SQIVND (reference sequence). V was shortened by 6 bases and J by 0 bases, with 12 bases between the two germline ends. The CDR3 runs to 15 residues. In DNA, the CDR3 is TGTGCCAGTAGAAGACAGGAGTACTCTGGAAACACCATATATTTT. Translating it yields CASRRQEYSGNTIYF.

This rearrangement joins TRBV19 to TRBJ2-7; D perhaps matches TRBD1 (5 bases). The CDR3 has 13 amino acids. Per the germline V gene, CDR1 is LNHDA and CDR2 is SQIVND (reference sequence). Trimming stripped 4 bases from V and 3 bases from J, with 10 bases between. CDR3 region: CASSRQFSYEQYF. For the CDR3, the DNA is TGTGCCAGTAGTAGACAGTTCAGCTACGAGCAGTACTTC.

This sequence joins TRBV9 and TRBJ2-6; 11 bases are a match to TRBD1. Germline V gives CDR1 SGDLS, CDR2 YYNGEE. The CDR3 extends over 22 amino acids. Germline trimming cut 4 bases from V and 1 base from J; bases unmatched to any gene: 19. The CDR3 nucleotides read TGTGCCAGCAGCAACCGGGACAGGGGGATATTCAATAGGGGTTCTGGGGCCAACGTCCTGACTTTC. It translates to CASSNRDRGIFNRGSGANVLTF. Full variable domain (missing parts from reference TRBV9 and TRBJ2-6): DSGVTQTPKHLITATGQRVTLRCSPRSGDLSVYWYQQSLDQGLQFLIQYYNGEERAKGNILERFSAQQFPDLHSELNLSSLELGDSALYFCASSNRDRGIFNRGSGANVLTFGAGSRLTVL.

The chain is built from TRBV19 and TRBJ1-5; TRBD1 matches 8 bases. The CDR3 consists of 16 residues. Germline V CDR1 and CDR2: LNHDA, SQIVND (reference sequence). V was clipped by 7 bases and J by 2 bases; unmatched bases: 10. In DNA, the CDR3 is TGTGCCAGTATTCCTGGACAGGGAGATGGCAATCAGCCCCAGCATTTT. Residues: CASIPGQGDGNQPQHF. The full variable domain, in which reference TRBV19 and TRBJ1-5 provide the parts outside the CDR3, is DGGITQSPKYLFRKEGQNVTLSCEQNLNHDAMYWYRQDPGQGLRLIYYSQIVNDFQKGDIAEGYSVSREKKESFPLTVTSAQKNPTAFYLCASIPGQGDGNQPQHFGDGTRLSIL.

This chain joins TRBV3-1 (or the pseudogene TRBV3-2) and TRBJ2-7; 8 bases are a match to TRBD2. Germline trimming cut 8 bases from V and 0 bases from J; bases unmatched to any gene: 9. The CDR3 consists of 15 residues. Germline V CDR1 and CDR2: LGHDT, YNNKEL (reference sequence). The CDR3 spells CASGERGPSSYEQYF. In DNA form, the CDR3 reads TGTGCCAGCGGGGAGCGGGGGCCTAGCTCCTACGAGCAGTACTTC.

Details on this clone: At one end the junction does not follow the germline gene, possibly because of a read error. The chain has TRBV5-8 and TRBJ2-1; D is undetermined. The CDR3 has 11 residues. Germline V lookup: CDR1 SGHTS, CDR2 YDEGEE. Written as DNA, the CDR3 is TGTGCCAGCAGCTTGGCGGCAGGCCAGGTCTTC. This encodes CASSLAAGQVF.

This clone showed up just once. The chain has TRBV6-5 and TRBJ2-1, with 7 bases lining up with TRBD1. The CDR3 covers 11 residues. Germline loops: CDR1 MNHEY, CDR2 SVGAGI. With 5 bases clipped from V and 10 bases from J, the junction kept 2 bases outside the gene matches. In DNA form, the CDR3 reads TGTGCCAGCAGTAAGGACAGGGAGCAGTTCTTC. This translates into CASSKDREQFF.

The CDR3 spells CASSFWQGHEQYF. The CDR3 DNA reads as TGTGCCAGCAGCTTCTGGCAGGGGCACGAGCAGTACTTC. The V call is TRBV7-2, the J call TRBJ2-7; D may be TRBD1 (6 bases). Germline V gene lookup returns CDR1 SGHTA and CDR2 FQGNSA. Trimming removed 3 bases at V and 5 bases at J, with 11 bases between. This CDR3 has 13 amino acids.

The gene calls are TRBV2 and TRBJ2-3, with 8 bases lining up with TRBD2. Trimming removed 5 bases from V and 1 base from J; junction bases left unmatched: 8. The germline V gene has CDR1 SNHLY and CDR2 FYNNEI. CDR3 length: 16 amino acids. CDR3 sequence reads: CASSLSGGRGTDTQYF. The CDR3, as DNA: TGTGCCAGCAGTTTAAGCGGGGGACGGGGCACAGATACGCAGTATTTT.

The V call is TRBV5-5, the J call TRBJ2-2, with 7 bases identical to TRBD1. The CDR3 consists of 14 residues. Germline CDR1 SGHKS, CDR2 YYEKEE (reference sequence). Trimming cost V 5 bases and J 4 bases; bases outside gene matches: 5. The CDR3 loop reads CASSKGAFTGELFF. In DNA form, the CDR3 reads TGTGCCAGCAGTAAGGGGGCCTTCACCGGGGAGCTGTTTTTT. Variable domain in full (rest from reference TRBV5-5 and TRBJ2-2): DAGVTQSPTHLIKTRGQQVTLRCSPISGHKSVSWYQQVLGQGPQFIFQYYEKEERGRGNFPDRFSARQFPNYSSELNVNALLLGDSALYLCASSKGAFTGELFFGEGSRLTVL.

The chain recombines TRBV5-6 with TRBJ1-5; 8 bases agree with TRBD1. From germline, CDR1 is SGHDT and CDR2 YYEEEE. Trimming cost V 2 bases and J 4 bases; bases outside gene matches: 5. The CDR3 is 15 residues long. CDR3: CASSFQGAGNQPQHF. The CDR3 DNA sequence: TGTGCCAGCAGCTTCCAGGGGGCAGGGAATCAGCCCCAGCATTTT.